These T cell receptor beta chains were read from a single sample in a study of cytomegalovirus exposure and HLA in healthy donors. Profiling relied on immunoSEQ multiplex PCR, and the TCRdb table lists in-frame clones only, not all of them. Among over 100,000 clones, around 83% were seen once, and the ten largest hold roughly a fifth. Sequencing was carried out using PBMCs. The receptor source for this set is a man younger than 40 in good health and CMV-seropositive. The CDR3 runs from the conserved cysteine through the conserved F or W. D genes are given only for firm matches. The size field is filled for only some rows; it gives once, few, many or a size class.

d_call j_call clone_size v_call cdr3_nt cdr3_aa
TRBD1 TRBJ1-4 NA TRBV2 TGTGCCAGCGACAGGGGCTCAACTAATGAAAAACTGTTTTTT CASDRGSTNEKLFF
NA TRBJ2-6 NA TRBV5-1 TGCGCCAGCAGCTTTTCCGTGCTTAGCTCTGGGGCCAACGTCCTGGCTTTC CASSFSVLSSGANVLAF
TRBD1 TRBJ1-5 NA TRBV4-1 TGCGCCAGCAGCCCCGGGACAGGGCATCAGCCCCAGCATTTT CASSPGTGHQPQHF
NA TRBJ1-4 NA TRBV27 TGTGCCAGCAGTTTAAGGACTCCAACAACTAATGAAAAACTGTTTTTT CASSLRTPTTNEKLFF
NA TRBJ1-1 NA TRBV15 TGTGCCACCAGCATCAGGACAAACACTGAAGCTTTCTTT CATSIRTNTEAFF
TRBD1 TRBJ2-7 few TRBV7-9 TGTGCCAGCAGCTATACCGGGACAGGGAGGTCCCACGAGCAGTACTTC CASSYTGTGRSHEQYF
NA TRBJ1-5 NA TRBV29-1 TGCAGCGTTGCTCAGGGTGCGGGGCAGCCCCAGCATTTT CSVAQGAGQPQHF
NA TRBJ2-5 NA TRBV2 TGTGCCAGCGCTGGGGGGGAGACCCAGTACTTC CASAGGETQYF
NA TRBJ2-7 NA TRBV7-3 TGTGCCAGCAGCTTAAGGGCTGGCGAGCAGTACTTC CASSLRAGEQYF
NA TRBJ1-4 NA TRBV18 TGTGCCAGCTCACCTCAGGGACAAAAGAATGAAAAACTGTTTTTT CASSPQGQKNEKLFF
TRBD1 TRBJ2-7 NA TRBV5-1 TGCGCCAGCAGCAGGGACAGTTACTACGAGCAGTACTTC CASSRDSYYEQYF
NA TRBJ1-1 NA TRBV29-1 TGCAGCGCCGGACGGACTAGTGGAACTGAAGCTTTCTTT CSAGRTSGTEAFF
NA TRBJ2-6 NA TRBV18 TGTGCCAGCTCGCCCCTTAGCTCTGGGGCCAACGTCCTGACTTTC CASSPLSSGANVLTF
NA TRBJ2-5 few TRBV30 TGTGCCTGGAGTTTTTCCACCAGCGGTACCCAGTACTTC CAWSFSTSGTQYF
NA TRBJ1-1 NA TRBV6-5 TGTGCCAGCAGTTACGCGTTTGGGAACACTGAAGCTTTCTTT CASSYAFGNTEAFF
NA TRBJ2-1 NA TRBV6-6 TGTGCCAGCAGTTACCAGGGGAGCGATGAGCAGTTCTTC CASSYQGSDEQFF
TRBD1 TRBJ2-1 few TRBV6-6 TGTGCCACCTCGACAGGGGAAGGGGGTGAGCAGTTCTTC CATSTGEGGEQFF
TRBD1 TRBJ1-1 NA TRBV6-1 TGTGCCAGTGCGATGGACAGGGGGGAAGCTTTCTTT CASAMDRGEAFF
NA TRBJ1-4 NA TRBV5-1 TGCGCCAGCAGCCTGAGAACTAATGAAAAACTGTTTTTT CASSLRTNEKLFF
NA TRBJ1-5 once TRBV6-6 TGTGCCAGCAGTTACCGGTGGCAGGGGAGTAATCAGCCCCAGCATTTT CASSYRWQGSNQPQHF
TRBD2 TRBJ2-5 NA TRBV6-5 TGTGCCAGCAGTTACGCCGGGACTAGCCGAGAGACCCAGTACTTC CASSYAGTSRETQYF
NA TRBJ2-5 NA TRBV7-9 TGTGCCAGCAGCTTAATCGGGTGGTTACAAGAGACCCAGTACTTC CASSLIGWLQETQYF
TRBD1 TRBJ1-2 NA TRBV28 TGTGCCAGCACCTGGGACAGCTTTAATAACTATGGCTACACCTTC CASTWDSFNNYGYTF
TRBD1 TRBJ1-2 NA TRBV7-9 TGTGCCAGCAGTAACACAGGGGAGGCTAACTATGGCTACACCTTC CASSNTGEANYGYTF
TRBD2 TRBJ2-2 NA TRBV6-4 TGTGCCAGCAGTGATAGTCTAGCGGGAGCAACCGGGGAGCTGTTTTTT CASSDSLAGATGELFF
NA TRBJ2-5 NA TRBV5-4 TGTGCCAGCAGCTTCCCACAAGGACAGAGCCAAGAGACCCAGTACTTC CASSFPQGQSQETQYF
NA TRBJ1-2 NA TRBV21-1 TGTGCCAGCAGCAAATGGAGTACCCGGGACAGGGAGGTAGAATATGGCTACACCTTC CASSKWSTRDREVEYGYTF
TRBD1 TRBJ1-3 NA TRBV4-2 TGTGCCAGCAGCCAGGGGACAGCAGAGTTCGGAAACACCATATATTTT CASSQGTAEFGNTIYF